These 18 T cell receptor beta chains were all obtained from the same sample, sequenced in a study of cytomegalovirus exposure and HLA in healthy donors. The primer mix had 60 Vbeta and 13 Jbeta primers. Method: immunoSEQ multiplex PCR; TCRdb's copy keeps in-frame clones and lacks some. The sample has over 150,000 clones; over 65% are singletons. The sample was PBMCs. The receptors shown here come from a woman in her 30s in good health and CMV-seronegative.

This chain connects TRBV19 to TRBJ1-5; D is uncertain. CDR3 length equals 8 residues. CDR1 is LNHDA and CDR2 is SQIVND in the germline V gene (reference sequence). CDR3 protein: CEEAPQHF. Here the CDR3 DNA reads TGTGAAGAGGCGCCCCAGCATTTT.

This chain uses TRBV2 with TRBJ2-7; D is perhaps TRBD2 (7 bases). The CDR3 sequence is 14 residues long. Looked up from germline, CDR1 is SNHLY and CDR2 is FYNNEI. The V gene lost 7 bases and the J gene lost 5 bases, with 18 bases spanning the gap. The CDR3 here is CASKGGGGVNEQYF. DNA for the CDR3: TGTGCCAGCAAAGGGGGGGGAGGGGTTAACGAGCAGTACTTC.

The chain has TRBV7-9 and TRBJ2-2; D possibly corresponds to TRBD1 (5 bases). Germline V gene data show CDR1 as SEHNR and CDR2 as FQNEAQ (reference sequence). The CDR3 is 13 amino acids. The V end was cut by 4 bases, the J end by 5 bases, with 8 bases between. For the CDR3, the DNA is TGTGCCAGCAGCTCAAGACAGACCGGGGAGCTGTTTTTT. Translating gives CASSSRQTGELFF.

This clone was observed once. The CDR3 coding sequence is TGTGCCAGCTCACCCCCGGGACAGTACAATGAGCAGTTCTTC. It is translated as CASSPPGQYNEQFF. V usage is TRBV18 and J usage is TRBJ2-1; 7 nucleotides match TRBD1. CDR1 and CDR2 from the germline V gene are KGHSH and LQKENI. This CDR3 has 14 amino acids. V gave up 3 bases and J gave up 4 bases; unmatched junction bases: 3.

With respect to this clone: Other DNA sequences in this sample translate to the same CDR3. This sequence joins TRBV19 and TRBJ1-5; D gene ambiguous. The germline CDR1 and CDR2 sequences are LNHDA and SQIVND (reference sequence). The CDR3 totals 12 residues. V gave up 5 bases and J gave up 4 bases, with 6 bases separating them. The CDR3 DNA is TGTGCCAGTAGTCGGGTTAATCAGCCCCAGCATTTT. It codes for CASSRVNQPQHF.

The chain has TRBV5-6 and TRBJ2-2; D might be TRBD2 (5 bases). CDR3 length equals 12 residues. V was pared by 4 bases and J by 8 bases, with 9 bases between. CDR1 SGHDT and CDR2 YYEEEE come from the germline V gene. CDR3 nucleotide sequence: TGTGCCAGCAGCGTCGGACTGGGGGAGCTGTTTTTT. This encodes CASSVGLGELFF.

This chain connects TRBV29-1 to TRBJ2-3, with 15 bases fitting TRBD2. The CDR3 consists of 18 residues. CDR1 is SQVTM, CDR2 ANQGSEA, per germline. Germline trimming cut 5 bases from V and 4 bases from J; bases unmatched to any gene: 13. This CDR3 is CSVSGLAGGPRLADTQYF. Here the CDR3 DNA reads TGCAGCGTTTCAGGACTAGCGGGAGGGCCAAGGCTCGCAGATACGCAGTATTTT.

The genes are TRBV10-3 and TRBJ1-4, with 11 positions matching TRBD1. This CDR3 region has 17 residues. J gave up 6 bases and V 6 bases, and 12 bases lay outside the gene matches. Germline V gene data show CDR1 as ENHRY and CDR2 as SYGVKD. DNA for the CDR3: TGTGCCATCAGGGATGATCCCGGGACAGGGGGATATGAAAAACTGTTTTTT. It specifies CAIRDDPGTGGYEKLFF.

This chain's CDR3 is CASSLATSLSTDTQYF. The CDR3 nucleotides read TGTGCCAGCAGCTTAGCGACGTCACTAAGCACAGATACGCAGTATTTT. This chain joins TRBV7-9 and TRBJ2-3, with D unclear. The V gene lost 0 bases and the J gene lost 0 bases, with 10 bases spanning the gap. Germline V gene lookup returns CDR1 SEHNR and CDR2 FQNEAQ (reference sequence). CDR3 length equals 16 residues.

This chain joins TRBV27 and TRBJ2-5; TRBD2 might be the D (6 bases). Between the trimmed V and J ends, which lost 3 bases and 4 bases, there was a span of 9 bases. CDR1 MNHEY and CDR2 SMNVEV come from the germline V gene (reference sequence). CDR3 size: 13 residues. This CDR3 reads CASSLTGRETQYF. CDR3 coding DNA: TGTGCCAGCAGTTTGACCGGGAGAGAGACCCAGTACTTC.

The rearrangement joins TRBV6-4 to TRBJ2-5, with a possible D match to TRBD2 (6 bases). Germline V gene lookup returns CDR1 MRHNA and CDR2 SNTAGT. Between the trimmed V and J ends, which lost 2 bases and 4 bases, there was a span of 11 bases. CDR3 length: 14 residues. The chain's CDR3 is CASSDGGSGETQYF. CDR3 nucleotides: TGTGCCAGCAGTGACGGGGGGTCGGGAGAGACCCAGTACTTC.

As for this clone: Germline and junction disagree at one end, which may indicate a read error. This rearrangement joins TRBV18 to TRBJ1-2, with no clear D. The CDR3 covers 15 residues. Germline CDR1 KGHSH, CDR2 LQKENI. The CDR3 protein is CASSPPPGLVYGYPF. The CDR3 DNA reads TGTGCCAGCTCACCACCACCCGGACTCGTCTATGGCTACCCCTTC. The entire variable domain, with the rest obtained from reference TRBV18 and TRBJ1-2, is as follows: NAGVMQNPRHLVRRRGQEARLRCSPMKGHSHVYWYRQLPEEGLKFMVYLQKENIIDESGMPKERFSAEFPKEGPSILRIQQVVRGDSAAYFCASSPPPGLVYGYPFGSGTRLTVV.

The rearrangement uses TRBV2 and TRBJ1-3; D gene uncertain. The CDR3 spans 15 residues. CDR1 SNHLY and CDR2 FYNNEI come from the germline V gene. The V and J ends lost 8 bases and 1 base respectively, with 15 bases between them. DNA of the CDR3: TGTGCCAGCTGTCTAGTTGCTCGTTCTGGAAACACCATATATTTT. This sequence encodes CASCLVARSGNTIYF.

This chain links TRBV7-2 with TRBJ1-5; D perhaps matches TRBD1 (5 bases). The CDR3 spans 14 residues. V lost 2 bases, J lost 5 bases, and 10 bases lay in between. Germline CDR1 SGHTA, CDR2 FQGNSA. The CDR3 region has the DNA TGTGCCAGCAGCTTAAGGGGCGTATATCAGCCCCAGCATTTT. Encoded protein: CASSLRGVYQPQHF.

The CDR3 reads CASSSQGRAYNEQFF. In nucleotides, the CDR3 is TGTGCCAGCAGCTCGCAGGGAAGGGCCTACAATGAGCAGTTCTTC. The chain couples TRBV7-9 to TRBJ2-1, with D maybe TRBD1 (5 bases). This CDR3 has 15 residues. The V end was cut by 4 bases, the J end by 2 bases, with 12 bases between. Germline CDR1 reads SEHNR; CDR2 reads FQNEAQ (reference sequence).

This clone was recorded once. This sequence joins TRBV5-1 and TRBJ2-3, with 8 bases lining up with TRBD2. CDR3 length: 15 amino acids. V lost 1 base to trimming and J lost 4 bases; unmatched junction nucleotides: 5. Germline CDR1 reads SGHRS; CDR2 reads YFSETQ. The CDR3 DNA is TGCGCCAGCAGCTTGTACGGGGGGGCCGCAGATACGCAGTATTTT. It translates to CASSLYGGAADTQYF.

The V call is TRBV6-1, the J call TRBJ2-7, with D tentatively TRBD1 (5 bases). The germline V and J ends were trimmed by 0 bases and 2 bases, with 8 bases remaining between them. Germline V gene data show CDR1 as MNHNS and CDR2 as SASEGT. This CDR3 is built from 14 residues. This CDR3 reads CASSEARVAYEQYF. The CDR3 DNA sequence: TGTGCCAGCAGTGAAGCCAGGGTTGCCTACGAGCAGTACTTC.

This clone has only one observation. V usage is TRBV4-1 and J usage is TRBJ2-4; the D gene is possibly TRBD2 (7 bases). Trimming cost V 1 base and J 0 bases, with 10 bases left between them. The CDR3 is 16 residues long. Per germline, CDR1 MGHRA and CDR2 YSYEKL. The CDR3, as DNA: TGCGCCAGCAGCCAAGCGGGGGGCCTAGCCAAAAACATTCAGTACTTC. Amino acid sequence: CASSQAGGLAKNIQYF.